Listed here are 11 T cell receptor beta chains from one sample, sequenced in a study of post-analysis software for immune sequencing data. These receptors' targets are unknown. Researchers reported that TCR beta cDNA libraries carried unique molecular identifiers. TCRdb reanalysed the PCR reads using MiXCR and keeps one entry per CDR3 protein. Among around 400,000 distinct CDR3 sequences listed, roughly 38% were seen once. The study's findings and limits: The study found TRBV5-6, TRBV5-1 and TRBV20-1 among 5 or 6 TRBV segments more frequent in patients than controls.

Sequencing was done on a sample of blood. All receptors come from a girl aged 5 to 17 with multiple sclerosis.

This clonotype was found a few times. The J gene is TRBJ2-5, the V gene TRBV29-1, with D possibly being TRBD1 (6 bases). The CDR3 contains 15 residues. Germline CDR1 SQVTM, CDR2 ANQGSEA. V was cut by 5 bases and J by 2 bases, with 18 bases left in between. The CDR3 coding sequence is TGCAGCGTTTACAGGGTTCAGGGCCAGCAAGAGACCCAGTACTTC. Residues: CSVYRVQGQQETQYF.

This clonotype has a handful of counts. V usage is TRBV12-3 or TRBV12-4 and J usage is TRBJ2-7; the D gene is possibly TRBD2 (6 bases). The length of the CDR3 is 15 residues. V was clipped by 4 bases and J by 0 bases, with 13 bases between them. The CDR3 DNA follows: TGTGCCAGCAGTTCTTGGGACTCCCTCTCCTACGAGCAGTACTTC. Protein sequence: CASSSWDSLSYEQYF.

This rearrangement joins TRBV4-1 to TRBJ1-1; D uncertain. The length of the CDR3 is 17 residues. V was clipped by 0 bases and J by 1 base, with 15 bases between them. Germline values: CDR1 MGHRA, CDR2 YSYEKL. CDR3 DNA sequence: TGCGCCAGCAGCCAAGATGGAGGGAGGATGGGGAACACTGAAGCTTTCTTT. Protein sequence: CASSQDGGRMGNTEAFF.

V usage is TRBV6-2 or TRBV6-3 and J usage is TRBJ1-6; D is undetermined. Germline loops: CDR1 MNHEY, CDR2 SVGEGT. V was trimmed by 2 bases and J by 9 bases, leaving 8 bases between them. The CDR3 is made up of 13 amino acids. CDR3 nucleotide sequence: TGTGCCAGCAGTTACGTGGGGATTTCACCCCTCCACTTT. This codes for CASSYVGISPLHF.

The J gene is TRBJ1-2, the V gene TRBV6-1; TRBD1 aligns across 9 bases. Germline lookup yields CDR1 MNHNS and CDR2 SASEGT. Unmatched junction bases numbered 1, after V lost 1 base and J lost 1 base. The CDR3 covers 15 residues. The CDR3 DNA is TGTGCCAGCAGTGAAGACAGGGGGCGTAACTATGGCTACACCTTC. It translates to CASSEDRGRNYGYTF.

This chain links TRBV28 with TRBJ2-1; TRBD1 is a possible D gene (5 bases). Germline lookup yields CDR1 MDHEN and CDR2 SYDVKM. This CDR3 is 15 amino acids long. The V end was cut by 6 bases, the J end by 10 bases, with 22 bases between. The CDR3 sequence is CASRSAGSPSGEQFF. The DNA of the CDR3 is TGTGCCAGCAGATCGGCAGGGTCGCCATCTGGCGAGCAGTTCTTC.

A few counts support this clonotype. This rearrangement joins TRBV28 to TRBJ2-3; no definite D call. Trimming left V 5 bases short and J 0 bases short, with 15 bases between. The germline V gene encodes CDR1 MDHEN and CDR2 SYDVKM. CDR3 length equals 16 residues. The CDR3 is CASSRRRVSSTDTQYF. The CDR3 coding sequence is TGTGCCAGCAGTCGCCGACGGGTTTCAAGCACAGATACGCAGTATTTT.

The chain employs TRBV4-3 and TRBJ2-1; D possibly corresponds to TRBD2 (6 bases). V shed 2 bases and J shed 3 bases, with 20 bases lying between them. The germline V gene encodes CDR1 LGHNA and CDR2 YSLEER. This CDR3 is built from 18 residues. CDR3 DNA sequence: TGCGCCAGCAGCCAACTTGGGGCGGGGCACCGGGACTACAATGAGCAGTTCTTC. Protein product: CASSQLGAGHRDYNEQFF.

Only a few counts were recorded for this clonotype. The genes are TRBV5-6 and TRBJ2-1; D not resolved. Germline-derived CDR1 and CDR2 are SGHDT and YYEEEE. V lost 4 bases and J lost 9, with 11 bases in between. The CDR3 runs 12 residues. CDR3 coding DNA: TGTGCCAGCAGCCCCTTGGGCAGTGAGCAGTTCTTC. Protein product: CASSPLGSEQFF.

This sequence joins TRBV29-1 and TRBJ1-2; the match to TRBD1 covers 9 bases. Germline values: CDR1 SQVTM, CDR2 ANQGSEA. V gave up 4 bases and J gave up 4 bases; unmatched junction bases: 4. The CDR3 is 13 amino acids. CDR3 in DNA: TGCAGCGTTGGGACAGGGGCGGGCTATGGCTACACCTTC. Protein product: CSVGTGAGYGYTF.

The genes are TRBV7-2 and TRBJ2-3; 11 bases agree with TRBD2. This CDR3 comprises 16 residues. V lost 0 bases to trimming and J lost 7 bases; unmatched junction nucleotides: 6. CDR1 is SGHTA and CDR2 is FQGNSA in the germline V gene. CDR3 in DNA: TGTGCCAGCAGCTTAGCGTCTAGCGGGGGGAGGAATACGCAGTATTTT. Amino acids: CASSLASSGGRNTQYF.